This T cell receptor (beta chain) was identified during a study of blood T cell repertoires in COVID-19. As for the study in general: Researchers got acute and convalescent COVID-19 samples from the United States, Italy and Spain.

Individuals aged about 18 to 89 years were recruited from 24 US areas. Participant-given clinical history determined each cohort assignment. Notes on this clone: One junction end does not reproduce the germline sequence, and a read error may be involved.

Clones were read by immunoSEQ multiplex PCR, and TCRdb kept only the in-frame ones, dropping some. The sample holds over 200,000 clones; about nine tenths are singletons and the top ten take 2.5%. This CDR3 is 13 amino acids long. Germline CDR1 reads SGHTA; CDR2 reads FQGNSA. Sample: PBMCs or T cells enriched from blood (not recorded which). V usage is TRBV7-2 and J usage is TRBJ1-2, with 8 positions matching TRBD1. This receptor was taken from a woman aged 40 to 50 with acute COVID-19. The CDR3 loop reads CASSLGPDRTGTF. The CDR3 DNA reads as TGTGCCAGCAGCTTAGGCCCCGACCGGACAGGGACGTTC.